This is a list of T cell receptor beta chains from one sample in a study of T cell changes during pregnancy in multiple sclerosis. Repertoires were generated with immunoSEQ multiplex PCR, while TCRdb's copy carries only in-frame clones and drops some. The sample contains about 39,000 clones, approximately 90% of which appear only once. The sequences come from CD8+ T cells from peripheral blood mononuclear cells, collected in the first trimester of pregnancy. Receptor source: a female donor with multiple sclerosis, enrolled in a pregnancy study. Both conserved end residues are part of each CDR3. The order of the fields is J gene, CDR3 length, clone size, V gene, D gene, CDR3 DNA, CDR3 protein. D genes are given only for firm matches. A row's size may be missing; if present it is once, few, many or a size class.

>TRBJ1-5|13|-|TRBV4-1|-
TGCGCCAGCAGCCAAGATCTGGCCCAGCCCCAGCATTTT
CASSQDLAQPQHF
>TRBJ1-5|14|-|TRBV2|TRBD1
TGTGCCAGCAGTGAAGGACAGGGGGGATGGCCCCAGCATTTT
CASSEGQGGWPQHF
>TRBJ2-5|17|once|TRBV7-7|-
TGTGCCAGCAGCCCTGGGGGTGGGGACTTAGCTCAAGAGACCCAGTACTTC
CASSPGGGDLAQETQYF
>TRBJ2-3|16|-|TRBV5-5|TRBD1
TGTGCCAGCAGCTTCGGGGGACAGGGGCTCACAGATACGCAGTATTTT
CASSFGGQGLTDTQYF
>TRBJ1-1|14|-|TRBV7-9|-
TGTGCCAGCAGCCCGCTGCTATCGAACACTGAAGCTTTCTTT
CASSPLLSNTEAFF
>TRBJ2-7|15|-|TRBV25-1|TRBD1
TGTGCCAGCAGTGACGGGGACAGCCAGTCCTACGAGCAGTACTTC
CASSDGDSQSYEQYF
>TRBJ2-5|18|few|TRBV7-7|TRBD2
TGTGCCAGCAGCTCCCGACTAGCGGGGGACCGGATCCAAGAGACCCAGTACTTC
CASSSRLAGDRIQETQYF
>TRBJ2-7|11|-|TRBV7-8|-
TGTGCCAGCAGCTCCCTCCGCGAGCAGTACTTC
CASSSLREQYF
>TRBJ2-7|14|-|TRBV4-2|TRBD1
TGTGCCAGCAGCCAGGGACAGGGGGCGGGGGAGCAGTACTTC
CASSQGQGAGEQYF
>TRBJ2-2|16|once|TRBV9|TRBD2
TGTGCCAGCACCGGGGGGGAACTAGCTGTCACCGGGGAGCTGTTTTTT
CASTGGELAVTGELFF
>TRBJ2-1|17|-|TRBV7-8|TRBD2
TGTGCCAGCAGCTCGGGACTAGCGGGGGGGCGGGACAATGAGCAGTTCTTC
CASSSGLAGGRDNEQFF
>TRBJ2-7|15|-|TRBV7-9|TRBD1
TGTGCCAGCAGGACCGGGACAGGGAGCCTTTGGGAGCAGTACTTC
CASRTGTGSLWEQYF
>TRBJ1-1|11|-|TRBV19|-
TGTGCCAGTACAGGGAACACTGAAGCTTTCTTT
CASTGNTEAFF
>TRBJ2-7|15|-|TRBV7-2|TRBD1
TGTGCCAGCAGCGCCACAGGGGGCGAGGGCTACGAGCAGTACTTC
CASSATGGEGYEQYF
>TRBJ1-2|20|-|TRBV4-3|TRBD1
TGCGCCAGCAGCCCCTGGGGTGAGGAAGGCGACAGGGGGCTCTCTTATGGCTACACCTTC
CASSPWGEEGDRGLSYGYTF
>TRBJ2-7|15|-|TRBV13|TRBD1
TGTGCCAGCAGCTCCGGGACAGGGGTTTTCTACGAGCAGTACTTC
CASSSGTGVFYEQYF
>TRBJ1-5|15|-|TRBV10-3|-
TGTGCCATCAGTGAGTTGGGACTGAGCAATCAGCCCCAGCATTTT
CAISELGLSNQPQHF
>TRBJ2-1|18|-|TRBV13|TRBD2
TGTGCCAGCAGCCCCGGGACTAGCGGGGGGCCTGCCTACAATGAGCAGTTCTTC
CASSPGTSGGPAYNEQFF
>TRBJ1-2|14|-|TRBV12-5|-
TGTGCTAGTGGTTTGGGGTCCGACACTTATGGCTACACCTTC
CASGLGSDTYGYTF
>TRBJ1-2|13|-|TRBV4-3|-
TGCGCCAGCAGCCAAGTTGGAGGGGATGGCTACACCTTC
CASSQVGGDGYTF
>TRBJ1-1|11|-|TRBV20-1|TRBD1
TGCAGTGCTGCGGAGACAGGGAGGGCTTTCTTT
CSAAETGRAFF
>TRBJ1-2|14|-|TRBV6-5|-
TGTGCCAGCAGGGGAGGCCCCACTAACTATGGCTACACCTTC
CASRGGPTNYGYTF
>TRBJ1-1|14|-|TRBV6-1|TRBD1
TGTGCCAGCAGTCCCCGGACAGGGAACACTGAAGCTTTCTTT
CASSPRTGNTEAFF
>TRBJ1-3|14|-|TRBV5-6|-
TGTGCCAGCAGCTTGGGACAGGCGGGAAACACCATATATTTT
CASSLGQAGNTIYF
>TRBJ2-5|14|-|TRBV11-1|TRBD2
TGTGCCAGCAGCCCTCGGGACTATCAAGAGACCCAGTACTTC
CASSPRDYQETQYF
>TRBJ1-6|13|once|TRBV27|-
TGTGCCAGCAGCGCCAGGGCCTATTCACCCCTCCACTTT
CASSARAYSPLHF
>TRBJ2-1|18|-|TRBV14|TRBD1
TGTGCCAGCAGCCAAGACCGGGACAGACAATACCCGAGGAATGAGCAGTTCTTC
CASSQDRDRQYPRNEQFF
>TRBJ2-7|15|-|TRBV7-9|TRBD1
TGTGCCAGCAGCTCACCGACAGGGGCTTTCTACGAGCAGTACTTC
CASSSPTGAFYEQYF
>TRBJ2-1|14|-|TRBV4-3|-
TGCGCCAGCAGCCATGTGGGCCACAATGTTGAGCAGTTCTTC
CASSHVGHNVEQFF
>TRBJ1-1|15|few|TRBV4-3|TRBD1
TGCGCCAGCAGCCAAGATCGGGCAGGGGGCACTGAAGCTTTCTTT
CASSQDRAGGTEAFF
>TRBJ2-7|15|once|TRBV30|TRBD2
TGTGCCTGGAGTCAGCTAGCGGGGGGCACGAGCGAGCAGTACTTC
CAWSQLAGGTSEQYF
>TRBJ2-1|15|-|TRBV7-8|TRBD2
TGTGCCAGCAGTCCCCCGGGAGGCATTGGCAATGAGCAGTTCTTC
CASSPPGGIGNEQFF
>TRBJ2-5|14|-|TRBV6-6|TRBD1
TGTGCCAGCAGTCACAGGGGGCCCTCCGAGACCCAGTACTTC
CASSHRGPSETQYF
>TRBJ2-1|15|-|TRBV7-9|TRBD2
TGTGCCAGCAACCTACTAGCGGGTGGATACAATGAGCAGTTCTTC
CASNLLAGGYNEQFF
>TRBJ1-1|13|few|TRBV9|-
TGTGCCAGCAGCGTAGGCAGAAACACTGAAGCTTTCTTT
CASSVGRNTEAFF
>TRBJ2-5|15|-|TRBV7-2|-
TGTGCCAGCAGCCCCTTTCCGGGGGGCGGAGAGACCCAGTACTTC
CASSPFPGGGETQYF
>TRBJ1-2|13|-|TRBV29-1|TRBD1
TGCAGCGTTGAAAGTGGGGACAGCTATGGCTACACCTTC
CSVESGDSYGYTF
>TRBJ1-2|16|-|TRBV25-1|TRBD1
TGTGCCAGCGGCGGACAGGGAGGGTTAGGAAACTATGGCTACACCTTC
CASGGQGGLGNYGYTF
>TRBJ2-3|16|once|TRBV11-2|TRBD1
TGTGCCAGCAGCGGCTTCGGGACAGGGGGTAAAGATACGCAGTATTTT
CASSGFGTGGKDTQYF
>TRBJ2-3|12|-|TRBV9|TRBD2
TGTGCCAGCCAAGCGGGGGGAGATACGCAGTATTTT
CASQAGGDTQYF
>TRBJ2-7|16|few|TRBV4-1|TRBD2
TGCGCCAGCAGCCAGAACCTCTTCACGGGAGGTTACGAGCAGTACTTC
CASSQNLFTGGYEQYF
>TRBJ1-6|17|-|TRBV4-1|TRBD1
TGCGCCAGCAGCCAAGATCGATCGGGGACAGGGTATTCACCCCTCCACTTT
CASSQDRSGTGYSPLHF
>TRBJ2-5|16|-|TRBV18|-
TGTGCCAGCTCAACGGGTCTATTTCTGGTGGAAGAGACCCAGTACTTC
CASSTGLFLVEETQYF